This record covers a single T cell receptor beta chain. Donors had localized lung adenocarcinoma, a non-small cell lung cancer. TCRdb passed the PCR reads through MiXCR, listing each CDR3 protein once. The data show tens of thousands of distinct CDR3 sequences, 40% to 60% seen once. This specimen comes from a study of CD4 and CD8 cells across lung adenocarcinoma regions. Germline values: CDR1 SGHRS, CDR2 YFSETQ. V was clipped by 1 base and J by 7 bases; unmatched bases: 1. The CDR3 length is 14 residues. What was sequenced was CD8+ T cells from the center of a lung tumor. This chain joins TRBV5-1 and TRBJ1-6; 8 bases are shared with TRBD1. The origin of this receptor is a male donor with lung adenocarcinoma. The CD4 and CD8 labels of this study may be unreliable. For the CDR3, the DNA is TGCGCCAGCAGCTTGAACAGGGGGAATTCACCCCTCCACTTT. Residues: CASSLNRGNSPLHF.